This is a list of T cell receptor beta chains from one sample in a study of cytotoxic CD8 clonotypes in ibrutinib-treated CLL. Sequenced by immunoSEQ multiplex PCR; TCRdb stores in-frame clones only, minus some. The sample shows 330,000 or so clones, roughly two thirds of them seen only once. Sequencing used PBMCs, obtained after 36 months of ibrutinib treatment. The receptor source for this set is a human donor with chronic lymphocytic leukemia. Each CDR3 is given with its conserved first and last residue.

V gene	J gene	CDR3 protein
TRBV27	TRBJ1-2	CASSPQFFYGYTF
TRBV10-1	TRBJ2-1	CASSGGGVTSYNEQFF
TRBV27	TRBJ2-7	CASSPREGRPYEQYF
TRBV7-2	TRBJ2-1	CASSLSSGRAGEQFF
TRBV6-1	TRBJ1-3	CASSGPKGFSGNTIYF
TRBV4-3	TRBJ2-7	CASSQGLGGYEQYF
TRBV5-4	TRBJ1-5	CASSLGGQINQPQHF
TRBV4-1	TRBJ2-5	CASSRYPIPGGETQYF
TRBV11-2	TRBJ1-6	CASSWAYNSPLHF
TRBV6-5	TRBJ2-7	CASSYMATSSEQYF
TRBV7-9	TRBJ1-2	CASRRGELTDGYTF
TRBV27	TRBJ2-3	CASTRQGAPDTQYF
TRBV28	TRBJ1-1	CASSYWGNTEAFF
TRBV9	TRBJ2-7	CASSGGLGAVEQYF
TRBV6-1	TRBJ2-5	CASRPTGRLETQYF
TRBV27	TRBJ2-1	CASTTTWVAGVYNEQFF
TRBV7-3	TRBJ1-2	CASSLGQGYGYTF
TRBV4-1	TRBJ2-5	CASSQVGLAGETQYF
TRBV5-1	TRBJ2-1	CASSQTPVGAYNEQFF
TRBV5-1	TRBJ2-1	CASSAGSNEQFF
TRBV11-2	TRBJ1-3	CASSLDRPSGNTIYF
TRBV29-1	TRBJ2-7	CSVETRAYEQYF
TRBV15	TRBJ2-5	CATSRVGETQYF
TRBV25-1	TRBJ2-1	CASSDWIAREQFF
TRBV9	TRBJ1-1	CASSPDRGWNTEAFF
TRBV7-8	TRBJ2-4	CASSPPGHIQYF
TRBV12-5	TRBJ2-7	CASGPDRYEQYF
TRBV2	TRBJ1-4	CASRFRTGAEKLFF
TRBV27	TRBJ2-3	CASSIDSILTDTQYF
TRBV6-5	TRBJ1-1	CASSYSTAGNTEAFF
TRBV7-3	TRBJ2-5	CASSLKVCLAGAGYQETQYF
TRBV13	TRBJ1-6	CASTLGGLLLNSPLHF
TRBV28	TRBJ2-3	CASSPPLGSGSTDTQYF
TRBV11-2	TRBJ2-7	CASSLWAGAYEQYF
TRBV19	TRBJ1-2	CASSMGQANYGYTF
TRBV18	TRBJ2-5	CASSPTRIGETQYF
TRBV7-6	TRBJ1-5	CASSRTGGADQPQHF
TRBV7-8	TRBJ1-1	CASSRNRGRSTEAFF
TRBV2	TRBJ1-4	CASSEIYRLGGEKLFF
TRBV19	TRBJ1-1	CASSTRPGTGLGHTEAFF
TRBV5-1	TRBJ1-2	CASSPQGLRGYTF
TRBV13	TRBJ1-1	CASSLAPNTEAFF
TRBV11-2	TRBJ2-5	CASSLDGGGETQYF